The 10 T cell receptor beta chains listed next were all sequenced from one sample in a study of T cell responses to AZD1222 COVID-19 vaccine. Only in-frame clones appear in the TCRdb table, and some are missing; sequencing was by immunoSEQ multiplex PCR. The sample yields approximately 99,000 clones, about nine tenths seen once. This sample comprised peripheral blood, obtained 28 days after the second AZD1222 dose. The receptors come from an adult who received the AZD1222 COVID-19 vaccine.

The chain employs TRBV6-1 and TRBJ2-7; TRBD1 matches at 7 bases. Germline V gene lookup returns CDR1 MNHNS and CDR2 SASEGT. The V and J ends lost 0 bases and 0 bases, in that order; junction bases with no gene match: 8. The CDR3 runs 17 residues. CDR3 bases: TGTGCCAGCAGTGAAGCCCTGACAGGGTCCTCCTCCTACGAGCAGTACTTC. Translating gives CASSEALTGSSSYEQYF.

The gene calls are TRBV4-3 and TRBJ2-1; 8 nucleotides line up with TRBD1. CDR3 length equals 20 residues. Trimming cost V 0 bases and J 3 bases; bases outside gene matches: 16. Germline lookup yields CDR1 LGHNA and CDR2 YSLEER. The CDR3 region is CASSQETGSRGQGFYNEQFF. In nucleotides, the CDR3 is TGCGCCAGCAGCCAAGAAACGGGATCGCGCGGACAGGGATTCTACAATGAGCAGTTCTTC.

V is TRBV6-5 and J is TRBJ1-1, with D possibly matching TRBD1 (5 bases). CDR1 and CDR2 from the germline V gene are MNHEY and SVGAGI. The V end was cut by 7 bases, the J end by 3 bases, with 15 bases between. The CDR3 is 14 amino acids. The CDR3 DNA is TGTGCCAGCACCCAACTCGAGGGACACACTGAAGCTTTCTTT. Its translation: CASTQLEGHTEAFF.

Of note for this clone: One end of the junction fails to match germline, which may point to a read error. The CDR3 spells CAGSGGNSGANVLTF. CDR3 DNA: TGCGCCGGCAGTGGAGGGAACTCTGGGGCCAACGTCCTGACTTTC. The chain uses TRBV10-1 and TRBJ2-6; possibly TRBD2 for D (6 bases). Germline V CDR1 and CDR2: WNHNN, SYGVQD (reference sequence). The CDR3 length is 15 residues.

The CDR3 protein is CASSGQPFPGDGYTF. In nucleotides, the CDR3 is TGTGCCAGCAGCGGACAGCCTTTTCCTGGGGATGGCTACACCTTC. The rearrangement joins TRBV9 to TRBJ1-2; D is perhaps TRBD1 (5 bases). With 3 bases removed from V and 6 bases from J, the gap between germline ends came to 18 bases. The CDR3 consists of 15 residues. The germline V gene encodes CDR1 SGDLS and CDR2 YYNGEE.

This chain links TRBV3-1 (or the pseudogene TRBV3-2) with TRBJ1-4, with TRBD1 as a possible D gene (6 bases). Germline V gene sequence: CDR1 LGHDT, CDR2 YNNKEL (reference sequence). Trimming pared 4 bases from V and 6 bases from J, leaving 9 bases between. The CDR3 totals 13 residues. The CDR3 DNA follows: TGTGCCAGCAGCCTGGCAGGGGATGAAAAACTGTTTTTT. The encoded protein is CASSLAGDEKLFF.

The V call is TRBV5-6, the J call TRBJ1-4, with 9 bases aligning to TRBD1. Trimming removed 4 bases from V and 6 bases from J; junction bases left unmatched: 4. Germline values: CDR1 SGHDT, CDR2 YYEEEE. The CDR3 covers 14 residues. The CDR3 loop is CASSPGQGHEKLFF. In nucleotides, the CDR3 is TGTGCCAGCAGCCCGGGACAGGGACATGAAAAACTGTTTTTT.

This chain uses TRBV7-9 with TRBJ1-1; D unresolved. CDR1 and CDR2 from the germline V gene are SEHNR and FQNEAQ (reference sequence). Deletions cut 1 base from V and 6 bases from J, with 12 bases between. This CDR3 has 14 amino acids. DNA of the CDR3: TGTGCCAGCAGCTTAGGTTTAACAGTAGCTGAAGCTTTCTTT. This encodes CASSLGLTVAEAFF.

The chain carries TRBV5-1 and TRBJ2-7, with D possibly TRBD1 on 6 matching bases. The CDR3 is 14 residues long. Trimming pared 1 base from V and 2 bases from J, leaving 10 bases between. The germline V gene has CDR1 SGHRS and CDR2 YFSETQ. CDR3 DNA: TGCGCCAGCAGCTTGAGACAGGCTGCCTACGAGCAGTACTTC. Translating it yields CASSLRQAAYEQYF.

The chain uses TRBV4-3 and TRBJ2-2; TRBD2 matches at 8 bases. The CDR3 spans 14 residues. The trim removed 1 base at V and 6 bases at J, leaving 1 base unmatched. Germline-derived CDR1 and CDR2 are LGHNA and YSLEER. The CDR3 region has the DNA TGCGCCAGCAGCCAAGGGACTAGCCCCGGGGAGCTGTTTTTT. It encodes CASSQGTSPGELFF.